This T cell receptor (beta chain) was found in a study of T-cell memory formation after mild COVID-19. Study context: The TCR clusters were mostly specific to one donor.

Each CDR3 protein is one row after TCRdb ran MiXCR on the 5' RACE reads. The table records about 430,000 distinct CDR3 sequences, roughly 24% of them present only once. The CDR3 loop spans 14 amino acids. The ends lost 3 bases at V and 0 bases at J; junction bases unmatched: 4. Germline V gives CDR1 SQVTM, CDR2 ANQGSEA. J is TRBJ2-7 and V is TRBV29-1; 8 bases fit TRBD2. The source of this sequence is an adult woman who had mild COVID-19 (a few samples of this study predate the infection). Cell type and time point are not known. Source material: PBMCs or a T cell subset sorted from them (not recorded which). In nucleotides, the CDR3 is TGCAGCGTTGACAGCGGGACTAGCTCCTACGAGCAGTACTTC. This encodes CSVDSGTSSYEQYF.